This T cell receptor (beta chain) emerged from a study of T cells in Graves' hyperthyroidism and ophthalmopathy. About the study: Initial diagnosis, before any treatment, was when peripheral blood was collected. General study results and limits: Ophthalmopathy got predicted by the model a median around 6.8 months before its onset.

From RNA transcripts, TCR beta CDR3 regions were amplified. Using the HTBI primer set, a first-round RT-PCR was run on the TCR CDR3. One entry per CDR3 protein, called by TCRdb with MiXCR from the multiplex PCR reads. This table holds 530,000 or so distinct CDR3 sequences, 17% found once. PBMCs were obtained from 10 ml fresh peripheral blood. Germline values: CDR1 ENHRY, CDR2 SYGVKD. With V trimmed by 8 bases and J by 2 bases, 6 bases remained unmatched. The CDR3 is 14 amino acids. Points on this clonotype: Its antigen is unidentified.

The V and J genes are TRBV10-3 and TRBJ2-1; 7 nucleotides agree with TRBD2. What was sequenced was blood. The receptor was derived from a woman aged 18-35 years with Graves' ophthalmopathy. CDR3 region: CAIGRERTYNEQFF. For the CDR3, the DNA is TGTGCCATCGGGCGGGAGCGCACCTACAATGAGCAGTTCTTC.